This T cell receptor (beta chain) was retrieved from a study of T cells in Graves' hyperthyroidism and ophthalmopathy. General study findings and limits: Within blood appeared most thyroid clonotypes that had expanded above 0.001.

Trimming left V 5 bases short and J 8 bases short, with 10 bases between. Germline CDR1 is SEHNR and CDR2 is FQNEAQ (reference sequence). The CDR3 spans 12 residues. This clonotype was detected many times. Its antigen is still unknown. Researchers took RNA transcripts and amplified the TCR beta CDR3 regions from them. HTBI primers were employed in a first-round RT-PCR of the TCR CDR3. TCRdb reprocessed the multiplex PCR reads via MiXCR and lists one record per CDR3 protein. The data contain hundreds of thousands of distinct CDR3 sequences, 14% of them singletons. This TCR derives from a woman aged 18-29 years with Graves' hyperthyroidism. Specimen: blood. V usage is TRBV7-9 and J usage is TRBJ2-1; D remains ambiguous. CDR3 region: CASSPRAYEQFF. The CDR3 region has the DNA TGTGCCAGCAGCCCTCGGGCCTATGAGCAGTTCTTC.